This record covers a single T cell receptor (beta chain). Its antigen is still unknown. Qualities for individual bases were not recorded, and no much larger clone is one base off. From the cysteine up to the phenylalanine, the CDR3 has a length of 16 residues. The read is trimmed to its CDR3 DNA, 48 bases read in frame from base 1. Trimming takes 1 base from V and 0 bases from J, and the germline ends sit 11 bases apart. Based on the germline V gene, the CDR1 and CDR2 sequences are KGHSH and LQKENI. The CDR3 regions of human TCRbeta chains were subjected to immunosequencing. On the authors' methods: Repertoire TCRs were matched against a reference library of SARS-CoV-2-specific TCRs generated with the MIRA antigen-specificity platform. Breadth meant the fraction of unique TCRs that were SARS-CoV-2-associated, whereas depth meant the fraction of total T cells that were SARS-CoV-2-associated. Each spike-specific TCR was assigned to its reactive spike region and to a CD4 or CD8 class using the MIRA data. Log10-transformed breadth and depth values were compared by one-way ANOVA with Sidak's multiple comparisons tests. This immuneACCESS table, as held by TCRdb, lists in-frame sequences with V and J called but not all clones. Of the missing ones, under half trace to an unresolved V gene in checked studies; the others have no known cause. The V and J calls and clone size are taken from that table; D and trimming were inferred from the DNA. The sample yields 66,000 or so clones; 87% were counted once. In total, the top ten clones hold approximately 15% of the sample.

This specimen belongs to a study of T cell responses to AZD1222 COVID-19 vaccine (dated by TCRdb to the early 2020s). At the level of the whole study: AZD1222 recipients whose second dose came at about 4 weeks and those whose second dose came at about 12 weeks were combined into one group, since spike-specific TCR depth and breadth did not differ between the two schedules. A total of approximately 230 trial participants underwent TCR sequencing, of whom 207 received two doses of AZD1222 and about 25 received two doses of the MenACWY control vaccine. Trial participants were enrolled by age into 18-55, 56-69 and 70-plus year subgroups, with roughly 160, 29 and 62 TCR-sequenced participants respectively. On the study overall, not on this receptor specifically: Epitopes outside the regions mutated in the B.1.351 and B.1.1.7 variants were reportedly recognized by nearly half of the unique spike-specific TCRs. Participants were mostly white British and included more females than males, and it was suggested by the authors that clonal diversity may have been underestimated. The whole spike protein was spanned by vaccine-associated CD4 TCRs, and dominant responses were seen in regions 160-218 and 743-854. Spike-specific TCR breadth and depth rose significantly after two AZD1222 doses compared with day 0 and with MenACWY recipients. Only five to seven AZD1222 recipients were SARS-CoV-2 seropositive at baseline, limiting conclusions about previously exposed vaccinees. In the small 56-69-year group, the increase in depth fell short of significance, most likely because of low power. Because no day 14 peak-response samples were available, repertoires were characterized only after the peak T cell response.

What this sample's time point label stands for: baseline before first vaccination. Samples from vaccinated people were obtained from the UK trials COV001 and COV002, which included a single-blind randomized controlled phase 2/3 trial of AZD1222 (ChAdOx1 nCoV-19) in healthy adults. For TCRbeta chain sequencing, PBMC samples from trial participants were taken at day 0 and at day 28 after the second dose. The chain joins TRBV18 to TRBJ2-3; a weak D assignment points to TRBD1 (5 bases agree). The sequence was collected from an adult in good health. The sequences come from peripheral blood, collected on day 0 of AZD1222 vaccination. Read as DNA, the sequence is TGTGCCAGCTCACCACAAGGGGCGTATAGCACAGATACGCAGTATTTT. This yields the protein CASSPQGAYSTDTQYF.